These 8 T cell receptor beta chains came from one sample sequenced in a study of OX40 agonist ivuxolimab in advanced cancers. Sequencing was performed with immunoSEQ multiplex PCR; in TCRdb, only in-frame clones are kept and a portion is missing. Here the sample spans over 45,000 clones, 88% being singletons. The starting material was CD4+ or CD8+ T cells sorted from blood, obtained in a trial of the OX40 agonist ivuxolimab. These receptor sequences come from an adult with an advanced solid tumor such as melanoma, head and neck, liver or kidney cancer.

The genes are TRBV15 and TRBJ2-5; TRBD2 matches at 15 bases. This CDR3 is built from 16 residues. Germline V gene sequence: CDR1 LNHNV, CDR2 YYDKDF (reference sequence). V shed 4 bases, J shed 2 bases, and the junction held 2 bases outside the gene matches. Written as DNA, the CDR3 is TGTGCCACCAGCATGGGACTAGCGGGAGGACAAGAGACCCAGTACTTC. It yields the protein CATSMGLAGGQETQYF.

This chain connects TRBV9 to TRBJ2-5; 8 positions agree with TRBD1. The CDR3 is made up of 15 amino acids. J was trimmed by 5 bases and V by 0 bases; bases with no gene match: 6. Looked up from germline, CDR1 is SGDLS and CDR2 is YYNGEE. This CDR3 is CASSVGGTGGETQYF. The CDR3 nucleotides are TGTGCCAGCAGCGTAGGGGGGACAGGAGGCGAGACCCAGTACTTC.

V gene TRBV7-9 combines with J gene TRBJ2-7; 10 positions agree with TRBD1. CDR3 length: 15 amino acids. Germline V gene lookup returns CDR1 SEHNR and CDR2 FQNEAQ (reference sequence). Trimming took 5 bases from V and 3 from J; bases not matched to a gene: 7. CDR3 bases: TGTGCCAGCAGCCCCATTGGACAGGGGGACTACGAGCAGTACTTC. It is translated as CASSPIGQGDYEQYF. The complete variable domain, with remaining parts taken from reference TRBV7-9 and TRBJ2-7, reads DTGVSQNPRHKITKRGQNVTFRCDPISEHNRLYWYRQTLGQGPEFLTYFQNEAQLEKSRLLSDRFSAERPKGSFSTLEIQRTEQGDSAMYLCASSPIGQGDYEQYFGPGTRLTVT.

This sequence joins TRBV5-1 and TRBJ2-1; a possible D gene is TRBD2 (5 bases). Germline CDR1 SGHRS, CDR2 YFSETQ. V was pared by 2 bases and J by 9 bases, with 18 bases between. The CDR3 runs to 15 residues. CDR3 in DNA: TGCGCCAGCAGCTTACGAGGGCCCTCGGGAAGTGAGCAGTTCTTC. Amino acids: CASSLRGPSGSEQFF.

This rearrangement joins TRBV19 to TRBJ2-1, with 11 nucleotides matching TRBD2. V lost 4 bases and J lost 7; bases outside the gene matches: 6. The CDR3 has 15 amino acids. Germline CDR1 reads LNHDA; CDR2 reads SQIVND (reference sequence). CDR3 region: CASSRVAGGPNEQFF. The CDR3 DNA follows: TGTGCCAGTAGTAGGGTAGCGGGAGGGCCTAATGAGCAGTTCTTC.

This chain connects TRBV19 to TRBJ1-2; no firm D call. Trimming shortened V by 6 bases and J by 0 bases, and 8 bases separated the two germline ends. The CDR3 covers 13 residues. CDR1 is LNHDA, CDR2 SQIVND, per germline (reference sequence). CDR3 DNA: TGTGCCAGTAGAGCCGGCGCTAACTATGGCTACACCTTC. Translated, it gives CASRAGANYGYTF.

This CDR3 is CASSVPEYEQYF. CDR3 in DNA: TGTGCCAGCAGTGTTCCGGAATACGAGCAGTACTTC. This sequence joins TRBV6-1 and TRBJ2-7; D unresolved. The germline V and J ends were trimmed by 4 bases and 4 bases, with 8 bases remaining between them. CDR1 is MNHNS and CDR2 is SASEGT in the germline V gene. CDR3 size: 12 residues.

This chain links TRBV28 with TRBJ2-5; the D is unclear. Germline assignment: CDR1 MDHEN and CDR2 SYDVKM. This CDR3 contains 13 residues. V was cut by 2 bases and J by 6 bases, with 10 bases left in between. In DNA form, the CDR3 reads TGTGCCAGCAGTTTAGTCCCCGGGCAGACCCAGTACTTC. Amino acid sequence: CASSLVPGQTQYF.